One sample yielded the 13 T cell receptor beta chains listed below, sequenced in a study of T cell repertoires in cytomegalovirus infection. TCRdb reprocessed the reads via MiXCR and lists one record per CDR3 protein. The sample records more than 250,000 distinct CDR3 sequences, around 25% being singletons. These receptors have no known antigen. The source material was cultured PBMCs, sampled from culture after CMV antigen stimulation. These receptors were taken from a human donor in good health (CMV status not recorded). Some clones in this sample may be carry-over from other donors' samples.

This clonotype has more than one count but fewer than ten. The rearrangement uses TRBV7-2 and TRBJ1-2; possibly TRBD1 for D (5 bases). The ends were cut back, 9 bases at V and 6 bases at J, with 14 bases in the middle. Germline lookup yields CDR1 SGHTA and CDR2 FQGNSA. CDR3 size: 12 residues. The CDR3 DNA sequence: TGTGCCAGTTGGTTGGGGGGAAATGGCTACACCTTC. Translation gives CASWLGGNGYTF.

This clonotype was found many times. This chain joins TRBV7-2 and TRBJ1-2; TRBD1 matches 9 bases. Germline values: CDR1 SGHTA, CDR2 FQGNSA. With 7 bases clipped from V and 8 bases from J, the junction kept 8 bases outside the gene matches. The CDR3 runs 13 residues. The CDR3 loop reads CASNPQGARGYTF. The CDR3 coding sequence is TGTGCCAGCAACCCACAGGGGGCTCGGGGCTACACCTTC.

The CDR3 sequence: CASSPGDMLWTEAFF. The CDR3 bases are TGTGCCAGCAGCCCCGGAGACATGTTGTGGACTGAAGCTTTCTTT. The chain is built from TRBV11-3 and TRBJ1-1, with no clear D. Germline V CDR1 and CDR2: SGHNT, YENEEA. Trimming shortened V by 5 bases and J by 5 bases, and 18 bases separated the two germline ends. The CDR3 covers 15 residues.

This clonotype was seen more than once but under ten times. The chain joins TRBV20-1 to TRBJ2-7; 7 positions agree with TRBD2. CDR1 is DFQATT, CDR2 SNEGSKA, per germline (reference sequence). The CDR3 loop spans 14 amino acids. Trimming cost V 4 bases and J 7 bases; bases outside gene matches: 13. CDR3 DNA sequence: TGCAGTGCTACCCCCTCGGGGAGGGGCAGGGAGCAGTACTTC. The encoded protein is CSATPSGRGREQYF.

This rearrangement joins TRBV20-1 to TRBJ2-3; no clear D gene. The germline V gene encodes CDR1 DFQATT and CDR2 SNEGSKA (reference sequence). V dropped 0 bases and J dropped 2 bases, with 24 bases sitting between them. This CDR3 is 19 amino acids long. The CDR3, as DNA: TGCAGTGCTAGAGATTACTCTGGTCGAGCTTTCTTCAACACAGATACGCAGTATTTT. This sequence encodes CSARDYSGRAFFNTDTQYF.

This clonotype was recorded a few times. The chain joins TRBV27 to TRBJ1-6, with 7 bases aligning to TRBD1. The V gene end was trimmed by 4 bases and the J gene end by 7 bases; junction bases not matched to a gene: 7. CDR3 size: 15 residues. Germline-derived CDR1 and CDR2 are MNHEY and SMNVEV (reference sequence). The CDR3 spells CASSSTGVGNSPLHF. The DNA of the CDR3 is TGTGCCAGCAGTTCAACAGGGGTTGGCAATTCACCCCTCCACTTT.

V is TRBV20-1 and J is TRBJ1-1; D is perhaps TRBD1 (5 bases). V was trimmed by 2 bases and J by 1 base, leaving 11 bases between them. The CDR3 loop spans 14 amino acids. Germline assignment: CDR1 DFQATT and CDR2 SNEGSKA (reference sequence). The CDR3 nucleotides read TGCAGTGCTAGATCGGACACCCCGAACACTGAAGCTTTCTTT. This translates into CSARSDTPNTEAFF.

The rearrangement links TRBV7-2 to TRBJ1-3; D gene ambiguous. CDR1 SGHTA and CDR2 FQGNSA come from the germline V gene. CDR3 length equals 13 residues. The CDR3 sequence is CATRLSSGNTIYF. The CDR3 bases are TGTGCGACCAGGTTGAGCTCTGGAAACACCATATATTTT.

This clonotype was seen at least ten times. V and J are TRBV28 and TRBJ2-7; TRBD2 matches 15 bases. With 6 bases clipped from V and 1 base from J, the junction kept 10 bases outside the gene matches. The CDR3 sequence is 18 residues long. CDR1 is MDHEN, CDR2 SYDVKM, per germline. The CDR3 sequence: CASRRGGTSGRYSYEQYF. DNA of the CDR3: TGTGCCAGCAGGCGGGGAGGGACTAGCGGGAGGTATTCCTACGAGCAGTACTTC.

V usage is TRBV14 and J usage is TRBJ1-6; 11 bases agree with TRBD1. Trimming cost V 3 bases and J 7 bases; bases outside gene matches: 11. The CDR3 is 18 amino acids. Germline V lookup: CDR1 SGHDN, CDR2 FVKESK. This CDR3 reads CASSHPTPGTGGNSPLHF. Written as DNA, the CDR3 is TGTGCCAGCAGCCATCCAACTCCCGGGACAGGGGGAAATTCACCCCTCCACTTT.

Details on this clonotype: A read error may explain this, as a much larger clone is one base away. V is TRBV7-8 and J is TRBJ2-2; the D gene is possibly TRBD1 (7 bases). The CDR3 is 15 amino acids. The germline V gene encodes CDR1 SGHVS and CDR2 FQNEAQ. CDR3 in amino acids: CASSLQGVGTGGLFF. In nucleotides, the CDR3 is TGTGCCAGCAGCTTACAGGGGGTTGGCACCGGGGGGCTGTTTTTT. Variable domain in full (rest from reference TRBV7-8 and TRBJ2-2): GAGVSQSPRYKVAKRGQDVALRCDPISGHVSLFWYQQALGQGPEFLTYFQNEAQLDKSGLPSDRFFAERPEGSVSTLKIQRTQQEDSAVYLCASSLQGVGTGGLFFGEGSRLTVL.

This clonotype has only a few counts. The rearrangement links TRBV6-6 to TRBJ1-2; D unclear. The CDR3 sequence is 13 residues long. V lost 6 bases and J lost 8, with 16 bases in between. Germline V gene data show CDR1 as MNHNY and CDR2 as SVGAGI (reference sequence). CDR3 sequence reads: CASRTRGMGGYTF. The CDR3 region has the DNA TGTGCCAGCAGGACCCGGGGAATGGGGGGCTACACCTTC.

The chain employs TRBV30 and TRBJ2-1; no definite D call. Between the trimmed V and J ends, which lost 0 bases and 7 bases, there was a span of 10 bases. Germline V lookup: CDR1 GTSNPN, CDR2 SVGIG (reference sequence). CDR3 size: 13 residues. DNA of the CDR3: TGTGCCTGGAGTGTAGAGAGGCGGAATGAGCAGTTCTTC. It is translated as CAWSVERRNEQFF.